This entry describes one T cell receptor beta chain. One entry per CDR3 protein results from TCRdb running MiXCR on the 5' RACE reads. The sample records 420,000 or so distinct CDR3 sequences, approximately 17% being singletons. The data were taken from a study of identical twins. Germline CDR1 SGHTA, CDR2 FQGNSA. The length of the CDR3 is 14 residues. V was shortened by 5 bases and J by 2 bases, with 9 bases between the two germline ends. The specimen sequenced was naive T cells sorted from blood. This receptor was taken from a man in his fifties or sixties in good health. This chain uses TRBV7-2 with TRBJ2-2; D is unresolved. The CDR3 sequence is CASSPDLNTGELFF. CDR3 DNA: TGTGCCAGCAGCCCCGACCTAAACACCGGGGAGCTGTTTTTT.